The present TCR beta chain was sequenced within a study of T and B cells in COVID-19 patients. Study-level background: Blood was sampled from COVID-19 patients who were either actively infected or recovered.

BIOMED2 TRB-A/B primer pools were used in multiplex TRB PCR. TCRdb analysed the multiplex PCR reads with MiXCR anew, one entry per CDR3 protein. Of around 8,000 distinct CDR3 sequences in the sample, around 28% were seen once. From blood, about 250-550 ng of genomic DNA served as TRB template. The CDR3 contains 14 residues. V lost 4 bases and J lost 5, with 18 bases in between. CDR1 is DFQATT and CDR2 is SNEGSKA in the germline V gene (reference sequence). This chain joins TRBV20-1 and TRBJ2-7, with D possibly being TRBD1 (6 bases). This clonotype was sampled from a human donor with active COVID-19. Sequencing was done on a sample of blood. Written as DNA, the CDR3 is TGCAGTGCTACCTCCATGCAGGGGCTCGACGAGCAGTACTTC. The encoded protein is CSATSMQGLDEQYF.